A selection of T cell receptor beta chains follows, all from one sample in a study of T cells in Graves' hyperthyroidism and ophthalmopathy. TCRdb passed the multiplex PCR reads through MiXCR, listing each CDR3 protein once. The top ten clones hold 50% to 65% of a sample with about 340,000 distinct CDR3 sequences, about 21% of them seen once. Material: blood. The receptors come from a woman aged 45-60 years with Graves' hyperthyroidism. Both conserved end residues are part of each CDR3. The order of the fields is clone size, CDR3 length, D gene, V gene, J gene, CDR3 protein, CDR3 DNA. A D gene is named only where the DNA matches it firmly. Expanded clones get a size class; other rows say once, few or many, or leave the size out.

>many|14|.|TRBV30|TRBJ2-1
CAWSKGSGDNEQFF
TGTGCCTGGAGTAAAGGCTCGGGAGACAATGAGCAGTTCTTC
>few|17|TRBD2|TRBV3-1|TRBJ2-1
CASSQELPGGAYNEQFF
TGTGCCAGCAGCCAAGAACTCCCGGGGGGGGCTTACAATGAGCAGTTCTTC
>.|15|.|TRBV5-1|TRBJ2-1
CASSLAGTQYNEQFF
TGCGCCAGCAGCTTGGCCGGGACTCAGTACAATGAGCAGTTCTTC
>many|17|TRBD2|TRBV3-1|TRBJ2-7
CASSQDPSGGSSYEQYF
TGTGCCAGCAGCCAAGACCCCAGCGGGGGCAGCTCCTACGAGCAGTACTTC
>once|15|TRBD1|TRBV6-2/TRBV6-3|TRBJ2-1
CASSQPGQGANEQFF
TGTGCCAGCAGTCAACCGGGACAGGGGGCCAATGAGCAGTTCTTC
>.|14|.|TRBV6-5|TRBJ1-5
CASSYSYLNQPQHF
TGTGCCAGCAGTTACTCTTATCTCAATCAGCCCCAGCATTTT
>many|14|.|TRBV28|TRBJ2-1
CASSPVIRRNEQFF
TGTGCCAGCAGTCCCGTTATCAGGCGCAATGAGCAGTTCTTC
>many|14|TRBD1|TRBV11-2|TRBJ2-7
CASSFGQGVEEQYF
TGTGCCAGCAGCTTCGGACAGGGGGTCGAGGAGCAGTACTTC
>.|15|.|TRBV5-1|TRBJ1-5
CASNLDGNSNQPQHF
TGCGCCAGCAACTTGGACGGAAATAGCAATCAGCCCCAGCATTTT
>many|15|TRBD1|TRBV10-1|TRBJ1-2
CASSPTGANRNGYTF
TGCGCCAGCAGTCCTACAGGGGCGAATCGGAATGGCTACACCTTC
>few|13|.|TRBV20-1|TRBJ2-5
CSATGTDQETQYF
TGCAGTGCTACCGGGACGGACCAAGAGACCCAGTACTTC
>.|16|TRBD1|TRBV2|TRBJ1-5
CASSDPRTGRYQPQHF
TGTGCCAGCAGTGATCCCAGGACAGGGCGTTACCAGCCCCAGCATTTT
>few|14|.|TRBV4-1|TRBJ1-2
CASSPFLQRRGYTF
TGCGCCAGCAGCCCCTTCCTCCAGCGCCGTGGCTACACCTTC
>many|14|TRBD1|TRBV7-8|TRBJ2-2
CASSPGQGIGELFF
TGTGCCAGCAGCCCGGGACAGGGGATCGGGGAGCTGTTTTTT
>few|12|.|TRBV20-1|TRBJ2-2
CSATPRDGELFF
TGCAGTGCTACCCCCAGGGACGGGGAGCTGTTTTTT
>many|16|TRBD1|TRBV28|TRBJ2-5
CASSLVGQGARKTQYF
TGTGCCAGCAGTTTAGTGGGACAGGGGGCAAGGAAGACCCAGTACTTC
>.|17|TRBD1|TRBV20-1|TRBJ1-1
CSALDRGIPFLNTEAFF
TGCAGTGCCCTTGACAGGGGGATCCCGTTCTTGAACACTGAAGCTTTCTTT
>.|14|.|TRBV28|TRBJ2-2
CASSLGFSSGELFF
TGTGCCAGCAGTCTCGGTTTTTCGTCCGGGGAGCTGTTTTTT
>many|14|.|TRBV20-1|TRBJ2-2
CSARDFKLTGELFF
TGCAGTGCTAGAGACTTTAAGTTGACCGGGGAGCTGTTTTTT
>.|12|TRBD1|TRBV20-1|TRBJ2-5
CRGTGAQETQYF
TGCAGGGGGACAGGGGCCCAAGAGACCCAGTACTTC
>many|14|.|TRBV2|TRBJ1-1
CASSEGRLNTEAFF
TGTGCCAGCAGTGAGGGTCGACTGAACACTGAAGCTTTCTTT
>many|14|TRBD1|TRBV30|TRBJ2-7
CALLSGTGNHEQYF
TGTGCCTTGTTATCCGGGACAGGGAATCACGAGCAGTACTTC
>.|14|TRBD1|TRBV2|TRBJ1-4
CASPRDSRYEKLFF
TGTGCCAGCCCCCGGGACAGCCGATATGAAAAACTGTTTTTT
>few|15|TRBD2|TRBV14|TRBJ2-1
CASSHPSGINNEQFF
TGTGCCAGCAGCCATCCTAGCGGTATTAACAATGAGCAGTTCTTC
>few|14|TRBD1|TRBV6-1|TRBJ1-2
CASRANRGQGGYTF
TGTGCCAGCAGGGCAAACAGGGGGCAAGGAGGCTACACCTTC
>many|20|.|TRBV3-1|TRBJ2-3
CASSLRGAGAGFSVSDTQYF
TGTGCCAGCAGCCTCCGCGGGGCGGGGGCCGGATTTAGTGTTTCAGATACGCAGTATTTT
>many|13|.|TRBV7-3|TRBJ2-1
CASSLGDRNEQFF
TGTGCCAGCAGCCTAGGGGACCGCAATGAGCAGTTCTTC
>.|13|.|TRBV6-1|TRBJ1-5
CASLYGDNQPQHF
TGTGCCAGCCTCTACGGGGACAATCAGCCCCAGCATTTT
>many|13|.|TRBV18|TRBJ1-1
CASSQDPNTEAFF
TGTGCCAGCTCACAAGATCCGAACACTGAAGCTTTCTTT
>many|14|.|TRBV11-2|TRBJ2-1
CASSLERRYNEQFF
TGTGCCAGCAGCTTGGAGCGGAGGTACAATGAGCAGTTCTTC
>many|13|.|TRBV12-3/TRBV12-4|TRBJ2-1
CASSLRGRGEQFF
TGTGCCAGCAGTTTAAGGGGGCGGGGTGAGCAGTTCTTC
>.|14|.|TRBV5-6|TRBJ2-7
CASSLGDTLYEQYF
TGTGCCAGCAGCTTGGGAGACACCCTTTACGAGCAGTACTTC
>few|14|.|TRBV12-3/TRBV12-4|TRBJ2-2
CASSPLGGVGELFF
TGTGCCAGCAGTCCCCTCGGGGGTGTCGGGGAGCTGTTTTTT
>.|20|.|TRBV28|TRBJ2-2
CASSLTEFLIQNSTPGELFF
TGTGCCAGCAGTTTAACTGAGTTTTTGATACAAAACTCAACACCCGGGGAGCTGTTTTTT
>many|16|.|TRBV7-6|TRBJ2-1
CASSLVTGESYNEQFF
TGTGCCAGCAGCTTAGTGACGGGAGAATCCTACAATGAGCAGTTCTTC
>many|15|.|TRBV11-3|TRBJ1-2
CASSLGVSRDYGYTF
TGTGCCAGCAGCTTAGGAGTCTCTCGGGACTATGGCTACACCTTC
>many|15|.|TRBV30|TRBJ1-6
CAWSVGRRLNSPLHF
TGTGCCTGGAGTGTGGGTAGGAGGCTAAATTCACCCCTCCACTTT
>few|14|.|TRBV27|TRBJ1-3
CASSQTRTGNTIYF
TGTGCCAGCAGCCAGACAAGGACTGGAAACACCATATATTTT
>.|14|TRBD1|TRBV20-1|TRBJ1-3
CSARQGPSGNTIYF
TGCAGTGCTCGACAGGGACCGTCTGGAAACACCATATATTTT
>few|14|.|TRBV20-1|TRBJ1-1
CSARESGRGTEAFF
TGCAGTGCTAGAGAATCAGGGAGGGGCACTGAAGCTTTCTTT
>few|15|.|TRBV20-1|TRBJ2-7
CSATPSRAGSYEQYF
TGCAGTGCTACCCCGTCCCGGGCAGGGTCCTACGAGCAGTACTTC
>many|15|TRBD1|TRBV2|TRBJ1-4
CASSDKGQGDEKLFF
TGTGCCAGCAGTGATAAGGGACAGGGGGATGAAAAACTGTTTTTT